This T cell receptor beta chain is from a study of identical twins. MiXCR, applied by TCRdb to the 5' RACE reads, yields one record per CDR3 protein. The profile shows around 1.7 million distinct CDR3 sequences, about 31% of them singletons. J gave up 9 bases and V 3 bases, and 10 bases lay outside the gene matches. Germline CDR1 is SNHLY and CDR2 is FYNNEI. This CDR3 contains 14 residues. The V call is TRBV2, the J call TRBJ2-7; 8 positions match TRBD1. The specimen was cord blood. This clonotype was sampled from a newborn girl in good health. CDR3 protein: CASSDRDRFEGQYF. CDR3 coding DNA: TGTGCCAGCAGTGACCGGGACAGGTTTGAAGGGCAGTACTTC.